The 19 T cell receptor beta chains listed next were all sequenced from one sample in a study of blood T cell repertoires in COVID-19. Some clones are missing from TCRdb's copy, which holds only in-frame ones; the method was immunoSEQ multiplex PCR. The sample includes around 160,000 clones, around four fifths of them seen just once. Sequences were obtained from peripheral blood. The source is a woman between 35 and 50 years old with active or convalescent COVID-19.

The chain uses TRBV2 and TRBJ2-5; 8 bases are a match to TRBD2. Looked up from germline, CDR1 is SNHLY and CDR2 is FYNNEI. There are 13 residues in the CDR3. V was clipped by 10 bases and J by 5 bases; unmatched bases: 9. The CDR3 is CAIRGGPGETQYF. Here the CDR3 DNA reads TGTGCCATCCGCGGGGGGCCGGGGGAGACCCAGTACTTC.

In this sample, this clone turned up a few times. This chain uses TRBV7-2 with TRBJ1-5, with D tentatively TRBD1 (6 bases). CDR1 SGHTA and CDR2 FQGNSA come from the germline V gene. V was cut by 1 base and J by 7 bases, with 14 bases left in between. The CDR3 runs 15 residues. CDR3 in amino acids: CASSLEGRGGQPQHF. The CDR3 nucleotides are TGTGCCAGCAGCTTAGAGGGCAGGGGCGGACAGCCCCAGCATTTT. The whole variable domain, remainder taken from reference TRBV7-2 and TRBJ1-5, is GAGVSQSPSNKVTEKGKDVELRCDPISGHTALYWYRQSLGQGLEFLIYFQGNSAPDKSGLPSDRFSAERTGGSVSTLTIQRTQQEDSAVYLCASSLEGRGGQPQHFGDGTRLSIL.

This chain connects TRBV28 to TRBJ2-7, with TRBD1 identical over 8 bases. The CDR3 has 17 residues. Losses at the gene ends were 3 bases for V and 2 bases for J; bases not matched to a gene: 12. Germline CDR1 reads MDHEN; CDR2 reads SYDVKM. CDR3 bases: TGTGCCAGCAGTTTTAGACTACAACAGGGGGACACCTACGAGCAGTACTTC. Encoded protein: CASSFRLQQGDTYEQYF.

The chain carries TRBV19 and TRBJ1-5; weak D call: TRBD1 (6 bases). The CDR3 consists of 14 residues. Trimming left V 3 bases short and J 7 bases short, with 13 bases between. The germline V gene encodes CDR1 LNHDA and CDR2 SQIVND (reference sequence). CDR3 nucleotides: TGTGCCAGTAGTATCGTACAGGGTTTCCAGCCCCAGCATTTT. Protein product: CASSIVQGFQPQHF.

The chain has TRBV4-1 and TRBJ1-5; D possibly corresponds to TRBD1 (5 bases). The V and J ends lost 1 base and 0 bases respectively, with 10 bases between them. The CDR3 has 16 residues. Germline CDR1 and CDR2: MGHRA and YSYEKL. The CDR3 sequence: CASSQGPQGSNQPQHF. The CDR3 DNA sequence: TGCGCCAGCAGCCAAGGTCCTCAGGGTAGCAATCAGCCCCAGCATTTT.

The chain links TRBV2 to TRBJ1-2; 7 bases agree with TRBD1. The V and J ends lost 5 bases and 8 bases, in that order; junction bases with no gene match: 8. The germline gives CDR1 SNHLY, CDR2 FYNNEI. The CDR3 runs to 13 residues. Here the CDR3 DNA reads TGTGCCAGCAGTCGGAACAGGGGAAGGGGCTACACCTTC. This codes for CASSRNRGRGYTF.

This clone was seen once. The CDR3 bases are TGTGCCAGCAGCGCCGAGGGTAAGGTGGTTGGCTACACCTTC. The encoded protein is CASSAEGKVVGYTF. The chain joins TRBV3-1 (or the pseudogene TRBV3-2) to TRBJ1-2; no firm D call. The V gene's germline CDR1 is LGHDT and CDR2 YNNKEL (reference sequence). V lost 5 bases to trimming and J lost 7 bases, with 17 bases between them. The CDR3 has 14 residues.

This clone was observed a few times. V and J are TRBV7-2 and TRBJ2-4; maybe TRBD2 (5 bases). V gave up 1 base and J gave up 9 bases, with 13 bases separating them. The CDR3 length is 14 residues. In germline, CDR1 is SGHTA, CDR2 FQGNSA. DNA of the CDR3: TGTGCCAGCAGCTTAGGGGGAGCCCCGGGCATTCAGTACTTC. Its protein product is CASSLGGAPGIQYF.

The rearrangement joins TRBV5-6 to TRBJ1-1; TRBD1 is a possible D gene (6 bases). V was cut by 0 bases and J by 5 bases, with 11 bases left in between. The CDR3 extends over 14 amino acids. CDR1 and CDR2 from the germline V gene are SGHDT and YYEEEE. CDR3 amino acids: CASSLGTGRTEAFF. In DNA form, the CDR3 reads TGTGCCAGCAGCTTGGGTACAGGGCGAACTGAAGCTTTCTTT.

The chain employs TRBV2 and TRBJ2-1; TRBD1 aligns across 10 bases. The V gene end was trimmed by 3 bases and the J gene end by 9 bases; junction bases not matched to a gene: 5. From germline, CDR1 is SNHLY and CDR2 FYNNEI. This CDR3 has 14 residues. CDR3 bases: TGTGCCAGCAGTGATGGGACAGGGGTAGGTGAGCAGTTCTTC. Protein sequence: CASSDGTGVGEQFF.

The V gene is TRBV27, the J gene TRBJ1-2; D is unclear. The length of the CDR3 is 13 residues. CDR1 and CDR2 from the germline V gene are MNHEY and SMNVEV (reference sequence). V was shortened by 4 bases and J by 4 bases, with 10 bases between the two germline ends. CDR3 bases: TGTGCCAGCAGTTCGGGGAGTAGCTATGGCTACACCTTC. Its protein is CASSSGSSYGYTF.

The J gene is TRBJ2-3, the V gene TRBV7-2, with D possibly matching TRBD1 (5 bases). Between the trimmed V and J ends, which lost 3 bases and 3 bases, there was a span of 16 bases. CDR1 is SGHTA and CDR2 is FQGNSA in the germline V gene. This CDR3 has 16 amino acids. This CDR3 is CASSLGRKYQTDTQYF. The CDR3 DNA reads as TGTGCCAGCAGCTTGGGGCGGAAATACCAAACAGATACGCAGTATTTT.

V usage is TRBV3-1 (or the pseudogene TRBV3-2) and J usage is TRBJ1-4; 7 nucleotides match TRBD1. Trimming took 0 bases from V and 5 from J; bases not matched to a gene: 6. The germline gives CDR1 LGHDT, CDR2 YNNKEL (reference sequence). The CDR3 runs to 16 residues. CDR3 loop: CASSQDLEGANEKLFF. In DNA form, the CDR3 reads TGTGCCAGCAGCCAAGATTTGGAGGGGGCAAATGAAAAACTGTTTTTT.

The chain has TRBV29-1 and TRBJ2-7; the D gene is possibly TRBD1 (5 bases). The V and J ends lost 0 bases and 6 bases respectively, with 15 bases between them. The CDR3 has 14 residues. CDR1 SQVTM and CDR2 ANQGSEA come from the germline V gene. CDR3 coding DNA: TGCAGCGTTGAAGAGGCAGGGTGGGTAACCGAGCAGTACTTC. Translating gives CSVEEAGWVTEQYF.

The chain combines TRBV9 with TRBJ1-1, with 7 bases lining up with TRBD1. The CDR3 has 15 amino acids. The germline V gene has CDR1 SGDLS and CDR2 YYNGEE. After removal of 2 bases from V and 1 base from J, the junction contained 5 bases not matched to a gene. CDR3 DNA: TGTGCCAGCAGCGTCTACAGGGGTGGGAACACTGAAGCTTTCTTT. Its translation is CASSVYRGGNTEAFF.

The chain couples TRBV9 to TRBJ1-3; no reliable D call. Looked up from germline, CDR1 is SGDLS and CDR2 is YYNGEE. The V gene lost 0 bases and the J gene lost 0 bases, with 10 bases spanning the gap. The CDR3 has 16 residues. The CDR3 nucleotides are TGTGCCAGCAGCGTAGCTCCGGAGATCTCTGGAAACACCATATATTTT. It encodes CASSVAPEISGNTIYF. Full variable domain (remainder filled in from reference TRBV9 and TRBJ1-3): DSGVTQTPKHLITATGQRVTLRCSPRSGDLSVYWYQQSLDQGLQFLIQYYNGEERAKGNILERFSAQQFPDLHSELNLSSLELGDSALYFCASSVAPEISGNTIYFGEGSWLTVV.

The gene calls are TRBV9 and TRBJ2-1, with D perhaps matching TRBD1 (6 bases). The V and J ends lost 2 bases and 0 bases respectively, with 12 bases between them. Per the germline V gene, CDR1 is SGDLS and CDR2 is YYNGEE. This CDR3 is 16 amino acids long. The CDR3 bases are TGTGCCAGCAGCGTCCAGGGGCGAAGCTCCTACAATGAGCAGTTCTTC. It translates to CASSVQGRSSYNEQFF. Looking up the rest from reference TRBV9 and TRBJ2-1 gives the full variable domain: DSGVTQTPKHLITATGQRVTLRCSPRSGDLSVYWYQQSLDQGLQFLIQYYNGEERAKGNILERFSAQQFPDLHSELNLSSLELGDSALYFCASSVQGRSSYNEQFFGPGTRLTVL.

The genes are TRBV6-2 or TRBV6-3 and TRBJ1-1, with D perhaps TRBD1 (5 bases). V dropped 2 bases and J dropped 9 bases, with 16 bases sitting between them. The CDR3 extends over 14 amino acids. The germline CDR1 and CDR2 sequences are MNHEY and SVGEGT. The CDR3 reads CASSYHRQGDKAFF. The CDR3 DNA reads TGTGCCAGCAGTTACCACCGGCAGGGCGACAAAGCTTTCTTT.

Only one count was recorded for this clone. This chain uses TRBV10-3 with TRBJ1-1; the match to TRBD1 covers 7 bases. V trimming: 3 bases; J trimming: 3 bases; junction bases outside the gene matches: 7. Germline CDR1 ENHRY, CDR2 SYGVKD. The length of the CDR3 is 15 residues. The DNA of the CDR3 is TGTGCCATCAGTGACGACAGGGCCCAGGACACTGAAGCTTTCTTT. This sequence encodes CAISDDRAQDTEAFF.